Shown below are 15 T cell receptor beta chains from a single sample sequenced in a study of shared clonotypes between healthy human individuals. Positively selected for CCR7, the CD45RO-negative cells used as naive CD8 cells excluded terminally differentiated effector memory CD45RA+ cells. Clones were sequenced by immunoSEQ multiplex PCR, and TCRdb holds only the in-frame ones, with some missing. The table includes some 2,000,000 clones, about 95% detected once. Sequencing used naive CD8+ T cells sorted from blood. The source is a man between 18 and 35 years old in good health.

The chain combines TRBV7-9 with TRBJ1-1, with unresolved D. CDR3 length: 14 residues. The germline V gene encodes CDR1 SEHNR and CDR2 FQNEAQ (reference sequence). Trimming removed 5 bases at V and 3 bases at J, with 13 bases between. The CDR3 is CASSLPGIYTEAFF. CDR3 nucleotides: TGTGCCAGCAGCCTTCCCGGGATTTACACTGAAGCTTTCTTT.

The chain combines TRBV28 with TRBJ1-5; no reliable D call. The CDR3 runs to 15 residues. Trimming removed 5 bases at V and 0 bases at J, with 11 bases between. Germline values: CDR1 MDHEN, CDR2 SYDVKM. CDR3 sequence reads: CASSLRAHSNQPQHF. The CDR3 nucleotides read TGTGCCAGCAGTCTCCGGGCCCATAGCAATCAGCCCCAGCATTTT.

This chain connects TRBV27 to TRBJ2-7; 10 bases map to TRBD1. This CDR3 has 18 amino acids. Trimming removed 5 bases from V and 0 bases from J; junction bases left unmatched: 13. CDR1 MNHEY and CDR2 SMNVEV come from the germline V gene (reference sequence). This CDR3 reads CASSPLRTGGPSSYEQYF. CDR3 sequence (DNA): TGTGCCAGCAGTCCCCTGCGGACAGGGGGTCCGAGCTCCTACGAGCAGTACTTC.

V and J are TRBV27 and TRBJ1-1; no reliable D call. Trimming shortened V by 9 bases and J by 1 base, and 6 bases separated the two germline ends. Germline lookup yields CDR1 MNHEY and CDR2 SMNVEV (reference sequence). The CDR3 consists of 11 residues. Here the CDR3 reads CASRTNTEAFF. CDR3 in DNA: TGTGCCAGTCGCACGAACACTGAAGCTTTCTTT.

The CDR3 nucleotides are TGCGCCAGCAGCCAAGCGCAGGGAATCACTGAAGCTTTCTTT. This encodes CASSQAQGITEAFF. The genes are TRBV4-1 and TRBJ1-1; D may be TRBD1 (5 bases). The CDR3 length is 14 residues. V lost 1 base to trimming and J lost 4 bases, with 10 bases between them. Germline CDR1 MGHRA, CDR2 YSYEKL.

This clone was recorded at least ten times. A read error may account for a junction end that differs from germline. The sample contains more than one DNA sequence encoding this CDR3. The V and J genes are TRBV20-1 and TRBJ1-2, with 9 bases lining up with TRBD1. This CDR3 is 8 amino acids long. The germline V gene encodes CDR1 DFQATT and CDR2 SNEGSKA (reference sequence). The CDR3 region is CSAGTGNF. CDR3 nucleotides: TGCAGTGCTGGGACAGGGAACTTC.

The genes are TRBV9 and TRBJ2-2; maybe TRBD2 (5 bases). Germline V gives CDR1 SGDLS, CDR2 YYNGEE. The V end was cut by 3 bases, the J end by 4 bases, with 13 bases between. This CDR3 has 15 residues. This chain's CDR3 is CASSAPGTFTGELFF. The CDR3 nucleotides read TGTGCCAGCAGCGCCCCGGGAACTTTCACCGGGGAGCTGTTTTTT.

The rearrangement joins TRBV18 to TRBJ2-1, with 7 bases aligning to TRBD1. In germline, CDR1 is KGHSH, CDR2 LQKENI. J gave up 6 bases and V 2 bases, and 7 bases lay outside the gene matches. The CDR3 covers 15 residues. CDR3 nucleotides: TGTGCCAGCTCACCAATAGCTGGGACAGCCAATGAGCAGTTCTTC. Its protein product is CASSPIAGTANEQFF.

The V and J genes are TRBV5-4 and TRBJ2-3; 9 nucleotides line up with TRBD2. V shed 3 bases, J shed 7 bases, and the junction held 6 bases outside the gene matches. This CDR3 comprises 14 residues. From germline, CDR1 is SGHNT and CDR2 YYREEE (reference sequence). The CDR3 sequence is CASSYLAGSYTQYF. The CDR3 region has the DNA TGTGCCAGCAGCTACCTAGCGGGGTCCTATACGCAGTATTTT.

The CDR3 here is CASSVSPTASNYGYTF. The CDR3 DNA is TGTGCCAGCAGTGTCAGCCCGACAGCTTCTAACTATGGCTACACCTTC. V gene TRBV6-1 combines with J gene TRBJ1-2, with D possibly TRBD1 on 5 matching bases. The V gene's germline CDR1 is MNHNS and CDR2 SASEGT. V lost 4 bases to trimming and J lost 0 bases, with 15 bases between them. This CDR3 spans 16 amino acids.

This clone has only one observation. This rearrangement joins TRBV27 to TRBJ2-7, with a tentative D call TRBD2 (6 bases). Trimming removed 8 bases from V and 0 bases from J, with 11 bases in between. The CDR3 spans 13 residues. Germline V lookup: CDR1 MNHEY, CDR2 SMNVEV (reference sequence). The CDR3 here is CASSDYSSYEQYF. Here the CDR3 DNA reads TGTGCCAGCTCGGACTACAGCTCCTACGAGCAGTACTTC.

The V gene is TRBV4-1, the J gene TRBJ2-7; D is tentatively TRBD1 or TRBD2 (5 bases each). Germline V gene sequence: CDR1 MGHRA, CDR2 YSYEKL. This CDR3 is 13 amino acids long. V gave up 0 bases and J gave up 6 bases, with 9 bases separating them. In DNA, the CDR3 is TGCGCCAGCAGCCAAGAAAGGGGAGCCGAGCAGTACTTC. This codes for CASSQERGAEQYF.

This clone was picked up one time. The chain uses TRBV4-1 and TRBJ1-2; D perhaps matches TRBD1 (5 bases). Germline V CDR1 and CDR2: MGHRA, YSYEKL. The CDR3 has 17 residues. Trimming left V 1 base short and J 0 bases short, with 15 bases between. The CDR3 loop is CASSQAPGRDSNYGYTF. The CDR3 DNA is TGCGCCAGCAGCCAAGCTCCGGGCAGGGATTCTAACTATGGCTACACCTTC.

This sequence joins TRBV9 and TRBJ2-1, with 8 nucleotides matching TRBD2. The CDR3 is made up of 16 amino acids. Germline V gene data show CDR1 as SGDLS and CDR2 as YYNGEE. Unmatched junction bases numbered 6, after V lost 4 bases and J lost 0 bases. The CDR3 DNA follows: TGTGCCAGCAGCTTCCGAGCGGGAGCCTCCTACAATGAGCAGTTCTTC. This codes for CASSFRAGASYNEQFF.

The chain links TRBV12-5 to TRBJ2-7, with unresolved D. V was clipped by 6 bases and J by 3 bases, with 3 bases between them. CDR3 length: 10 residues. Germline V gene sequence: CDR1 LGHNT, CDR2 FRNRAP. CDR3 DNA: TGTGCTAGTGGGATCTACGAGCAGTACTTC. Translating gives CASGIYEQYF. Supplemented by reference TRBV12-5 and TRBJ2-7, the full variable domain reads DARVTQTPRHKVTEMGQEVTMRCQPILGHNTVFWYRQTMMQGLELLAYFRNRAPLDDSGMPKDRFSAEMPDATLATLKIQPSEPRDSAVYFCASGIYEQYFGPGTRLTVT.